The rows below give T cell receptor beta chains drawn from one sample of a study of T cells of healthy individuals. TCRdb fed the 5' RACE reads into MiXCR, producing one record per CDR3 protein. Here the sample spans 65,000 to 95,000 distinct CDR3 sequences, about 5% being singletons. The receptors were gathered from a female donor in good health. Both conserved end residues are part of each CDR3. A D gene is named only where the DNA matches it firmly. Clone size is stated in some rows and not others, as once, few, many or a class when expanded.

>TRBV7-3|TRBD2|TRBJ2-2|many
CASSLAHSGRGTGELFF
TGTGCCAGCAGCCTCGCCCATAGCGGGAGAGGCACCGGGGAGCTGTTTTTT
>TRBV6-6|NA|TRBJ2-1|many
CASTSDGPNEQFF
TGTGCCAGCACCTCCGACGGTCCCAATGAGCAGTTCTTC
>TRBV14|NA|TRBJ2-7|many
CASSQTAPVDEQYF
TGTGCCAGCAGCCAGACAGCCCCAGTTGACGAGCAGTACTTC
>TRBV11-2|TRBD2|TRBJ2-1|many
CASSPSRLAGPYNEQFF
TGTGCCAGCAGCCCCTCTCGACTAGCGGGGCCCTACAATGAGCAGTTCTTC
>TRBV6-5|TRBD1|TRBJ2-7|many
CASSPGGQGLSYEQYF
TGTGCCAGCAGCCCGGGGGGACAGGGGCTCTCCTACGAGCAGTACTTC
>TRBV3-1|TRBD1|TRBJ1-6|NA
CASSQDAGQGNSPLHF
TGTGCCAGCAGCCAAGATGCGGGACAGGGAAATTCACCCCTCCACTTT
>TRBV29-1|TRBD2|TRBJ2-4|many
CSVEGGVLAKNIQYF
TGCAGCGTTGAGGGGGGGGTTCTAGCCAAAAACATTCAGTACTTC
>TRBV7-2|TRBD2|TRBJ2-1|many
CASSNGTSGSWYNEQFF
TGTGCCAGCAGCAACGGGACTAGCGGGAGTTGGTACAATGAGCAGTTCTTC
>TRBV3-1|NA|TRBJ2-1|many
CASSLGTVINEQFF
TGTGCCAGCAGCCTAGGGACCGTAATTAATGAGCAGTTCTTC
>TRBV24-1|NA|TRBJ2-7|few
CATSDGSSYEQYF
TGTGCCACCAGTGATGGGAGCTCCTACGAGCAGTACTTC